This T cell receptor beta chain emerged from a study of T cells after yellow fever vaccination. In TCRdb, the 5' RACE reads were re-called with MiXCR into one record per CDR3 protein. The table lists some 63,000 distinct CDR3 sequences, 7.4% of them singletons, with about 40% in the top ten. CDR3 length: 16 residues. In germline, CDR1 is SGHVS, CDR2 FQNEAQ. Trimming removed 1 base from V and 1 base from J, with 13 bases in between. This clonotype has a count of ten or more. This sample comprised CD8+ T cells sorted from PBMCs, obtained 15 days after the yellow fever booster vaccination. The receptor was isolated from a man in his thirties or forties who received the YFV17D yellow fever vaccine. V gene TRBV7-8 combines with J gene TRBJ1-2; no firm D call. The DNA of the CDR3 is TGTGCCAGCAGCTTAGTGGTATCAGACCTTAACTATGGCTACACCTTC. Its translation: CASSLVVSDLNYGYTF.